The 17 T cell receptor beta chains listed next were all sequenced from one sample in a study of T-cell reconstitution after alpha-beta-depleted transplantation in children. TCRbeta library construction was performed incorporating unique molecular identifiers. MiXCR, applied by TCRdb to the PCR reads, yields one record per CDR3 protein. This table holds hundreds of thousands of distinct CDR3 sequences, roughly 13% found once. The sample consisted of PBMCs, mostly from graft donor cells, taken 360 days after TCRalphabeta/CD19-depleted stem cell transplant. The receptors derive from a male patient aged 5 to 17 who had a stem cell transplant for acute myeloid leukemia, so the T cells may come from the graft donor.

V and J are TRBV12-3 or TRBV12-4 and TRBJ2-7, with D perhaps given as TRBD1 or TRBD2 (5 bases each). This CDR3 contains 15 residues. V was pared by 2 bases and J by 2 bases, with 13 bases between. CDR3 sequence reads: CASSLITGATYEQYF. In DNA, the CDR3 is TGTGCCAGCAGTTTAATCACCGGGGCAACCTACGAGCAGTACTTC.

This clonotype was found a few times. The V and J genes are TRBV4-3 and TRBJ2-1; no definite D call. V was pared by 0 bases and J by 1 base, with 4 bases between. This CDR3 comprises 14 residues. Germline V gives CDR1 LGHNA, CDR2 YSLEER. Here the CDR3 reads CASSQDRSYNEQFF. For the CDR3, the DNA is TGCGCCAGCAGCCAAGATAGGTCCTACAATGAGCAGTTCTTC.

In its sample, this clonotype was seen many times. J is TRBJ2-3 and V is TRBV11-2; 10 bases line up with TRBD2. The ends lost 5 bases at V and 0 bases at J; junction bases unmatched: 14. This CDR3 is 19 amino acids long. The V gene's germline CDR1 is SGHAT and CDR2 FQNNGV. Here the CDR3 DNA reads TGTGCCAGCAGCCTCCTTAATCGGCTAGCGGGGGTTAGCACAGATACGCAGTATTTT. This sequence encodes CASSLLNRLAGVSTDTQYF.

The V and J genes are TRBV4-3 and TRBJ1-1, with D maybe TRBD1 (6 bases). The V and J ends lost 0 bases and 6 bases respectively, with 14 bases between them. Germline loops: CDR1 LGHNA, CDR2 YSLEER. The CDR3 totals 15 residues. The CDR3, as DNA: TGCGCCAGCAGCCAAGAAAGGGGGGCTGGCGCTGAAGCTTTCTTT. Translation gives CASSQERGAGAEAFF.

This clonotype came up many times. The chain uses TRBV9 and TRBJ2-7; perhaps D is TRBD1 or TRBD2 (6 bases each). The CDR3 is 14 residues long. Germline V gene sequence: CDR1 SGDLS, CDR2 YYNGEE. Trimming removed 0 bases from V and 4 bases from J, with 11 bases in between. This CDR3 reads CASSVGGAEYEQYF. DNA for the CDR3: TGTGCCAGCAGCGTAGGGGGGGCCGAGTACGAGCAGTACTTC.

The chain carries TRBV28 and TRBJ2-1; D may be TRBD1 (5 bases). The CDR3 loop spans 16 amino acids. V was trimmed by 3 bases and J by 0 bases, leaving 12 bases between them. The germline gives CDR1 MDHEN, CDR2 SYDVKM. The CDR3 coding sequence is TGTGCCAGCAGTTTTTTGGACATCAGCTCCTACAATGAGCAGTTCTTC. Amino acids: CASSFLDISSYNEQFF.

This clonotype was picked up a small number of times. V gene TRBV6-2 or TRBV6-3 combines with J gene TRBJ1-1; possibly TRBD1 for D (5 bases). The CDR3 covers 13 residues. Per germline, CDR1 MNHEY and CDR2 SVGEGT. V was cut by 7 bases and J by 3 bases, with 12 bases left in between. CDR3 bases: TGTGCCAGCAAAGGGGCGGGGGACACTGAAGCTTTCTTT. Translating gives CASKGAGDTEAFF.

The chain has TRBV29-1 and TRBJ1-5; 10 positions agree with TRBD1. Germline values: CDR1 SQVTM, CDR2 ANQGSEA. This CDR3 has 12 amino acids. J lost 9 bases, V lost 6 bases, and 5 bases had no gene match. CDR3 nucleotide sequence: TGCAGCGTGGGGACAGGGGAGAGGCCCCAGCATTTT. Translating it yields CSVGTGERPQHF.

This clonotype was seen a few times. This chain links TRBV9 with TRBJ2-1; D is tentatively TRBD1 or TRBD2 (6 bases each). Trimming removed 0 bases from V and 1 base from J, with 11 bases in between. This CDR3 is 16 amino acids long. CDR1 and CDR2 (germline): SGDLS, YYNGEE. CDR3 DNA sequence: TGTGCCAGCAGCGTAGAGGGGGGCTTTTCCTACAATGAGCAGTTCTTC. The encoded protein is CASSVEGGFSYNEQFF.

This clonotype has only one observation. This chain uses TRBV18 with TRBJ2-1; TRBD2 matches at 10 bases. With V trimmed by 0 bases and J by 1 base, 6 bases remained unmatched. The CDR3 covers 18 residues. CDR1 KGHSH and CDR2 LQKENI come from the germline V gene. The CDR3 nucleotides are TGTGCCAGCTCACCACCTATCGGACTAGCGGCTTCCTACAATGAGCAGTTCTTC. Translation gives CASSPPIGLAASYNEQFF.

There are a few counts of this clonotype. The J gene is TRBJ2-2, the V gene TRBV7-3; possible D gene TRBD2, 5 bases. Trimming removed 3 bases at V and 3 bases at J, with 11 bases between. The CDR3 runs to 15 residues. Looked up from germline, CDR1 is SGHTA and CDR2 is FQGTGA. The CDR3 nucleotides are TGTGCCAGCAGCTTGGGCGGGCCTTACACCGGGGAGCTGTTTTTT. It translates to CASSLGGPYTGELFF.

The genes are TRBV27 and TRBJ2-1; perhaps TRBD1 as D (6 bases). The CDR3 covers 16 residues. Germline-derived CDR1 and CDR2 are MNHEY and SMNVEV (reference sequence). The V and J ends lost 5 bases and 3 bases respectively, with 17 bases between them. Here the CDR3 reads CASSTRTVLLYNEQFF. DNA for the CDR3: TGTGCCAGCAGTACCCGGACAGTACTCCTCTACAATGAGCAGTTCTTC.

This clonotype came up a few times. The V call is TRBV12-3 or TRBV12-4, the J call TRBJ1-1; TRBD1 agrees at 8 bases. Trimming took 5 bases from V and 12 from J; bases not matched to a gene: 11. This CDR3 is 13 amino acids long. CDR3 DNA sequence: TGTGCCAGCAGTCTCTTGGCAGGGGGCGTTTCTTTCTTT. This translates into CASSLLAGGVSFF.

This clonotype was seen more than once but under ten times. In nucleotides, the CDR3 is TGTGCCAGCAGCCAAGATCCCGGACTAGCGGTATCCTACAATGAGCAGTTCTTC. Its translation is CASSQDPGLAVSYNEQFF. The rearrangement links TRBV4-2 to TRBJ2-1, with TRBD2 identical over 10 bases. Per germline, CDR1 LGHNA and CDR2 YNFKEQ. This CDR3 has 18 amino acids. The trim removed 0 bases at V and 1 base at J, leaving 6 bases unmatched.

This clonotype has only a few counts. The gene calls are TRBV28 and TRBJ2-7, with 8 bases that match TRBD2. J was trimmed by 1 base and V by 5 bases; bases with no gene match: 7. The CDR3 runs 15 residues. From germline, CDR1 is MDHEN and CDR2 SYDVKM. CDR3 sequence (DNA): TGTGCCAGCAGTGTTCGAGGACTAGCATCCTACGAGCAGTACTTC. This gives the protein CASSVRGLASYEQYF. Full variable domain (rest looked up from reference TRBV28 and TRBJ2-7): DVKVTQSSRYLVKRTGEKVFLECVQDMDHENMFWYRQDPGLGLRLIYFSYDVKMKEKGDIPEGYSVSREKKERFSLILESASTNQTSMYLCASSVRGLASYEQYFGPGTRLTVT.

In this sample, this clonotype turned up many times. CDR3 sequence (DNA): TGCAGTGCTAGACAAAGCGGGAGGTTCGACAATGAGCAGTTCTTC. Residues: CSARQSGRFDNEQFF. J is TRBJ2-1 and V is TRBV20-1; 9 nucleotides align to TRBD2. The CDR3 is 15 amino acids. Germline lookup yields CDR1 DFQATT and CDR2 SNEGSKA (reference sequence). The V segment lost 2 bases and the J segment 5 bases; nucleotides outside the gene matches: 7.

This chain joins TRBV20-1 and TRBJ2-3, with 12 nucleotides matching TRBD2. The length of the CDR3 is 17 residues. V shed 3 bases and J 0 bases; nucleotides not matched to a gene: 7. CDR1 and CDR2 from the germline V gene are DFQATT and SNEGSKA (reference sequence). This chain's CDR3 is CSASRLAGVPSTDTQYF. DNA of the CDR3: TGCAGTGCTAGCCGACTAGCGGGAGTCCCTAGCACAGATACGCAGTATTTT.